The 24 T cell receptor beta chains given below trace back to one sample, sequenced in a study of blood T cell repertoires in COVID-19. The method was immunoSEQ multiplex PCR; TCRdb's version includes in-frame clones alone and lacks a portion of them. Altogether more than 95,000 clones are present, 70% to 90% being singletons, with the ten largest covering under 4%. The sample consisted of peripheral blood. The receptors shown here come from a man aged 45-60 years in a cohort sampled during active COVID-19.

This CDR3 is CASSPRGDQNTEAFF. CDR3 in DNA: TGTGCCAGCAGCCCCCGGGGGGATCAGAACACTGAAGCTTTCTTT. The J gene is TRBJ1-1, the V gene TRBV16, with a weak D call TRBD1 (5 bases). The V gene lost 4 bases and the J gene lost 1 base, with 13 bases spanning the gap. The germline V gene has CDR1 KGHSY and CDR2 FQNENV. The CDR3 extends over 15 amino acids.

The V gene is TRBV10-3, the J gene TRBJ1-2; 8 bases agree with TRBD1. With 5 bases clipped from V and 5 bases from J, the junction kept 7 bases outside the gene matches. Germline V gene lookup returns CDR1 ENHRY and CDR2 SYGVKD. The CDR3 consists of 14 residues. The CDR3 spells CAISSDRESYGYTF. CDR3 DNA sequence: TGTGCCATCAGTTCGGACAGGGAGAGTTATGGCTACACCTTC.

The genes are TRBV11-1 and TRBJ2-7; TRBD1 matches 8 bases. CDR3 length equals 15 residues. The germline CDR1 and CDR2 sequences are SGHAT and FQDESV (reference sequence). The V and J ends lost 4 bases and 5 bases, in that order; junction bases with no gene match: 10. The CDR3 DNA follows: TGTGCCAGCAGCTCTTGGACAGGGCAAGGGGACGAGCAGTACTTC. Its protein is CASSSWTGQGDEQYF.

This chain joins TRBV5-1 and TRBJ1-4; 9 nucleotides agree with TRBD1. Per germline, CDR1 SGHRS and CDR2 YFSETQ. The CDR3 spans 15 residues. Germline trimming cut 4 bases from V and 6 bases from J; bases unmatched to any gene: 7. The CDR3 coding sequence is TGCGCCAGCAGCGCACAGGGGGCTCGAGATGAAAAACTGTTTTTT. Residues: CASSAQGARDEKLFF.

This clone was found once. The V and J genes are TRBV6-2 or TRBV6-3 and TRBJ2-2; 8 bases agree with TRBD1. CDR3 length: 20 residues. The ends lost 2 bases at V and 2 bases at J; junction bases unmatched: 16. Germline values: CDR1 MNHEY, CDR2 SVGEGT. The CDR3 DNA is TGTGCCAGCAGTTACCCGACCGGGACAGGACTGTTAGGTAACACCGGGGAGCTGTTTTTT. Protein product: CASSYPTGTGLLGNTGELFF.

This clone was recorded at least ten times. The V and J genes are TRBV6-5 and TRBJ1-2; a weak D match, TRBD1 (5 bases). Germline-derived CDR1 and CDR2 are MNHEY and SVGAGI. The germline V and J ends were trimmed by 4 bases and 8 bases, with 14 bases remaining between them. The CDR3 runs 13 residues. The CDR3 nucleotides are TGTGCCAGCAGTTCCGGGTTTAGGGGAGGCTACACCTTC. Translated: CASSSGFRGGYTF.

The chain uses TRBV25-1 and TRBJ2-3; 8 bases agree with TRBD2. This CDR3 has 15 residues. V shed 5 bases, J shed 8 bases, and the junction held 12 bases outside the gene matches. From germline, CDR1 is MGHDK and CDR2 SYGVNS. The CDR3 reads CASSPPGGALGTQYF. CDR3 coding DNA: TGTGCCAGCAGTCCCCCCGGGGGGGCCCTTGGTACGCAGTATTTT.

The chain links TRBV6-5 to TRBJ1-1, with D unclear. The germline CDR1 and CDR2 sequences are MNHEY and SVGAGI. The CDR3 spans 13 residues. Trimming stripped 7 bases from V and 1 base from J, with 10 bases between. The CDR3 sequence: CASKSPGNTEAFF. The DNA for the CDR3 is TGTGCCAGCAAATCACCCGGGAACACTGAAGCTTTCTTT.

Details on this clone: At one of its ends the junction is not consistent with the germline gene, which may arise from a read error. V is TRBV11-2 and J is TRBJ1-2; unclear D gene. This CDR3 has 11 residues. CDR1 SGHAT and CDR2 FQNNGV come from the germline V gene. CDR3 sequence: CASSSSRREYF. Here the CDR3 DNA reads TGTGCCAGCAGCTCCTCCCGACGGGAATACTTC.

The chain combines TRBV11-3 with TRBJ2-1; possibly TRBD1 for D (5 bases). This CDR3 contains 15 residues. Deletions cut 5 bases from V and 0 bases from J, with 11 bases between. Germline loops: CDR1 SGHNT, CDR2 YENEEA. CDR3 residues: CASSTNRGSYNEQFF. The CDR3 coding sequence is TGTGCCAGCAGCACAAATAGGGGCTCCTACAATGAGCAGTTCTTC.

The V and J genes are TRBV11-2 and TRBJ2-1; 7 bases line up with TRBD2. V trimming: 1 base; J trimming: 7 bases; junction bases outside the gene matches: 1. Looked up from germline, CDR1 is SGHAT and CDR2 is FQNNGV. This CDR3 region has 13 residues. CDR3 bases: TGTGCCAGCAGCTTAGGCGGGAGAAATGAGCAGTTCTTC. Protein: CASSLGGRNEQFF.

The chain has TRBV6-5 and TRBJ1-4; 7 nucleotides match TRBD1. This CDR3 contains 12 residues. With V trimmed by 6 bases and J by 5 bases, 0 bases remained unmatched. Germline V gives CDR1 MNHEY, CDR2 SVGAGI. The CDR3 DNA sequence: TGTGCCAGCAGACAGGGGAATGAAAAACTGTTTTTT. Translated: CASRQGNEKLFF.

The chain is built from TRBV19 and TRBJ2-7; 7 bases are shared with TRBD1. The CDR3 covers 16 residues. V shed 4 bases, J shed 3 bases, and the junction held 12 bases outside the gene matches. Germline V gene lookup returns CDR1 LNHDA and CDR2 SQIVND (reference sequence). The CDR3 DNA is TGTGCCAGTAGTACCCCGTTGGGGGACAGCTACTACGAGCAGTACTTC. Translation gives CASSTPLGDSYYEQYF. Full variable domain (rest looked up from reference TRBV19 and TRBJ2-7): DGGITQSPKYLFRKEGQNVTLSCEQNLNHDAMYWYRQDPGQGLRLIYYSQIVNDFQKGDIAEGYSVSREKKESFPLTVTSAQKNPTAFYLCASSTPLGDSYYEQYFGPGTRLTVT.

The chain is built from TRBV5-4 and TRBJ1-4; D perhaps matches TRBD1 (5 bases). The CDR3 extends over 15 amino acids. CDR1 SGHNT and CDR2 YYREEE come from the germline V gene (reference sequence). V lost 4 bases, J lost 0 bases, and 10 bases lay in between. For the CDR3, the DNA is TGTGCCAGCAGCGTGGGGCTCGCAACTAATGAAAAACTGTTTTTT. This codes for CASSVGLATNEKLFF.

This chain links TRBV19 with TRBJ1-2; 7 positions match TRBD1. V shed 3 bases and J 7 bases; nucleotides not matched to a gene: 5. The CDR3 has 13 amino acids. Germline assignment: CDR1 LNHDA and CDR2 SQIVND (reference sequence). The CDR3 DNA follows: TGTGCCAGTAGTATGAACAGGGGAAGTGGCTACACCTTC. Residues: CASSMNRGSGYTF.

This chain uses TRBV5-1 with TRBJ1-1; D gene unclear. Germline V gene sequence: CDR1 SGHRS, CDR2 YFSETQ. This CDR3 region has 14 residues. Trimming stripped 3 bases from V and 2 bases from J, with 11 bases between. The chain's CDR3 is CASSSAWPNTEAFF. DNA for the CDR3: TGCGCCAGCAGCTCCGCCTGGCCAAACACTGAAGCTTTCTTT. Complete variable domain (other parts from reference TRBV5-1 and TRBJ1-1): KAGVTQTPRYLIKTRGQQVTLSCSPISGHRSVSWYQQTPGQGLQFLFEYFSETQRNKGNFPGRFSGRQFSNSRSEMNVSTLELGDSALYLCASSSAWPNTEAFFGQGTRLTVV.

The V call is TRBV11-2, the J call TRBJ1-3; unclear D gene. Germline V gives CDR1 SGHAT, CDR2 FQNNGV. The CDR3 is 15 amino acids. V was clipped by 2 bases and J by 0 bases, with 8 bases between them. CDR3 sequence (DNA): TGTGCCAGCAGCTTATTCAGATTCTCTGGAAACACCATATATTTT. Translating it yields CASSLFRFSGNTIYF.

The V gene is TRBV5-1, the J gene TRBJ1-4; D is undetermined. The germline V gene encodes CDR1 SGHRS and CDR2 YFSETQ. Trimming removed 1 base from V and 2 bases from J, with 6 bases in between. The CDR3 sequence is 14 residues long. The CDR3 DNA sequence: TGCGCCAGCAGCTTGCAGAACACTAATGAAAAACTGTTTTTT. Protein sequence: CASSLQNTNEKLFF.

The V gene is TRBV19, the J gene TRBJ2-2, with TRBD2 as a possible D gene (5 bases). Germline assignment: CDR1 LNHDA and CDR2 SQIVND (reference sequence). The length of the CDR3 is 13 residues. Trimming stripped 6 bases from V and 7 bases from J, with 12 bases between. The DNA for the CDR3 is TGTGCCAGTAGGGGAGCTAGTAGCGGGGAGCTGTTTTTT. Its translation: CASRGASSGELFF. The variable domain in full, with the rest retrieved from reference TRBV19 and TRBJ2-2, is DGGITQSPKYLFRKEGQNVTLSCEQNLNHDAMYWYRQDPGQGLRLIYYSQIVNDFQKGDIAEGYSVSREKKESFPLTVTSAQKNPTAFYLCASRGASSGELFFGEGSRLTVL.

The chain has TRBV5-6 and TRBJ2-7, with TRBD1 identical over 8 bases. This CDR3 has 14 amino acids. CDR1 SGHDT and CDR2 YYEEEE come from the germline V gene. V gave up 4 bases and J gave up 3 bases; unmatched junction bases: 6. This CDR3 is CASSQTGVFYEQYF. The CDR3 coding sequence is TGTGCCAGCAGCCAGACAGGGGTTTTCTACGAGCAGTACTTC.

This clone occurred a few times. V usage is TRBV7-9 and J usage is TRBJ2-2; 8 bases align to TRBD1. The junction had 4 bases not matched to a gene; V was cut back by 10 bases and J by 3 bases. CDR1 is SEHNR, CDR2 FQNEAQ, per germline (reference sequence). The CDR3 totals 13 residues. Written as DNA, the CDR3 is TGTGCCACAACAGGGGGGCACACCGGGGAGCTGTTTTTT. Its protein is CATTGGHTGELFF.

The chain joins TRBV5-6 to TRBJ2-2, with D tentatively TRBD1 (5 bases). The CDR3 extends over 15 amino acids. The V end lost 0 bases, the J end lost 4 bases, and 10 bases lay between the germline ends. CDR1 is SGHDT, CDR2 YYEEEE, per germline. The CDR3 is CASSLEVGLTGELFF. CDR3 in DNA: TGTGCCAGCAGCTTGGAGGTGGGGCTCACCGGGGAGCTGTTTTTT.

The V call is TRBV29-1, the J call TRBJ1-1; D uncertain. V was clipped by 0 bases and J by 5 bases, with 10 bases between them. Germline CDR1 SQVTM, CDR2 ANQGSEA. The CDR3 contains 13 residues. CDR3 protein: CSVEEGRRTEAFF. In nucleotides, the CDR3 is TGCAGCGTTGAAGAAGGGAGGAGAACTGAAGCTTTCTTT.

J is TRBJ2-1 and V is TRBV7-8, with 8 bases matching TRBD2. CDR1 SGHVS and CDR2 FQNEAQ come from the germline V gene. The trim removed 5 bases at V and 1 base at J, leaving 13 bases unmatched. The CDR3 consists of 18 residues. The CDR3 protein is CASSQIGRELGSYNEQFF. For the CDR3, the DNA is TGTGCCAGCAGCCAGATCGGGAGGGAATTAGGGTCCTACAATGAGCAGTTCTTC.